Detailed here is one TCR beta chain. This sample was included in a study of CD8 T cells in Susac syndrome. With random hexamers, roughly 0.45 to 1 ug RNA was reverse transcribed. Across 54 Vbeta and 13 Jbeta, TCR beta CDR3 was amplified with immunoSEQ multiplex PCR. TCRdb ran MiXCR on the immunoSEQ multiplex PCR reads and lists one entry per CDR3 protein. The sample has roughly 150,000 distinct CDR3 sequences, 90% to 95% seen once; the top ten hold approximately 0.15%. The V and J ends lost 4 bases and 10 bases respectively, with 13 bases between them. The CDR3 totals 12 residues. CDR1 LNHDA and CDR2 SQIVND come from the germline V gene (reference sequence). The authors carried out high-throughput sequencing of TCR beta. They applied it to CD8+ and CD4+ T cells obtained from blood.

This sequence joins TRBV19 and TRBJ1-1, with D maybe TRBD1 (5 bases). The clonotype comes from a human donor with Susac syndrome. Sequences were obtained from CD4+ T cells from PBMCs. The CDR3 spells CASSSRDPTAFF. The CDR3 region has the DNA TGTGCCAGTAGTAGCCGGGACCCCACAGCTTTCTTT.